This is a list of T cell receptor beta chains from one sample in a study of blood T cell repertoires in COVID-19. Libraries were prepared by immunoSEQ multiplex PCR; TCRdb keeps only in-frame clonotypes and omits some of them. The sample lists some 200,000 clones, 87% seen once, with more than 2% in the top ten. What was sequenced was PBMCs or T cells enriched from blood (not recorded which). Receptors were obtained from a woman aged 25-40 years who had recovered from COVID-19. Each CDR3 is given with its conserved first and last residue. The D gene is left open where the match is weak. Size is omitted from some rows. Given values are once, few, many or a class for expanded clones.

>.|TRBV19|13|.|TRBJ1-2
CASSPDSAGGYTF
TGTGCCAGTAGTCCCGACAGCGCGGGAGGCTACACCTTC
>.|TRBV5-1|13|.|TRBJ1-1
CASSLDMNTEAFF
TGCGCCTCCAGCTTGGACATGAACACTGAAGCTTTCTTT
>.|TRBV7-9|13|TRBD1|TRBJ1-1
CASSNQGAAEAFF
TGTGCCAGCAGCAATCAGGGGGCGGCTGAAGCTTTCTTT
>.|TRBV7-2|15|TRBD2|TRBJ2-1
CASSFKRGARNEQFF
TGTGCCAGCAGCTTTAAGCGGGGGGCCAGGAATGAGCAGTTCTTC
>.|TRBV4-2|15|TRBD1|TRBJ1-2
CASSQGTGDNYGYTF
TGTGCCAGCAGCCAAGGGACAGGGGACAACTATGGCTACACCTTC
>.|TRBV28|16|TRBD1|TRBJ1-6
CASSSSEDRFRSPLHF
TGTGCCAGCAGCTCAAGCGAGGACAGGTTTAGGTCACCCCTCCACTTT
>.|TRBV11-3|16|.|TRBJ2-1
CASSPRASGFYNEQFF
TGTGCCAGCAGCCCCCGTGCGAGCGGTTTCTACAATGAGCAGTTCTTC
>.|TRBV2|15|TRBD1|TRBJ1-2
CASSLRDRAYYGYTF
TGTGCCAGCAGCCTGAGGGACAGGGCCTACTATGGCTACACCTTC
>.|TRBV25-1|13|TRBD1|TRBJ1-4
CASSQGGREKLFF
TGTGCCAGCAGTCAAGGGGGCAGAGAAAAACTGTTTTTT
>.|TRBV18|15|.|TRBJ2-2
CASSPPSANTGELFF
TGTGCCAGCTCACCACCTAGCGCGAACACCGGGGAGCTGTTTTTT
>few|TRBV27|14|.|TRBJ1-6
CASSPTAYNSPLHF
TGTGCCAGCAGTCCGACAGCCTATAATTCACCCCTCCACTTT
>.|TRBV4-2|14|TRBD1|TRBJ1-4
CASSSGTVTEKLFF
TGTGCCAGCAGCTCGGGGACAGTGACTGAAAAACTGTTTTTT
>.|TRBV18|14|.|TRBJ2-1
CASSLNARKWEQFF
TGTGCCAGCTCACTTAACGCGAGGAAATGGGAGCAGTTCTTC
>.|TRBV19|18|TRBD1|TRBJ2-2
CASSSNPRTGGRSGELFF
TGTGCCAGTAGTTCGAACCCCCGGACAGGGGGCAGGTCCGGGGAGCTGTTTTTT
>.|TRBV19|16|TRBD2|TRBJ2-7
CASSIGPGLEGYEQYF
TGTGCCAGTAGTATTGGCCCCGGACTAGAGGGCTACGAGCAGTACTTC
>.|TRBV30|16|TRBD1|TRBJ1-4
CAWSAGQGAANEKLFF
TGTGCCTGGAGCGCCGGGCAGGGGGCTGCTAATGAAAAACTGTTTTTT
>.|TRBV5-1|13|.|TRBJ1-2
CASSLWTDGGYTF
TGCGCCAGCAGCTTGTGGACAGACGGTGGCTACACCTTC
>once|TRBV2|13|TRBD1|TRBJ1-4
CARRGRTNEKLFF
TGTGCCAGGAGGGGGCGAACTAATGAAAAACTGTTTTTT
>.|TRBV5-1|13|.|TRBJ2-7
CASSGGNRYEQYF
TGCGCCAGCTCCGGGGGAAATAGATACGAGCAGTACTTC
>.|TRBV4-3|14|.|TRBJ1-2
CASSPLTANYGYTF
TGCGCCAGCAGCCCCCTGACAGCAAACTATGGCTACACCTTC
>.|TRBV9|14|.|TRBJ1-1
CASSVAGYNTEAFF
TGTGCCAGCAGCGTAGCAGGGTATAATACTGAAGCTTTCTTT
>.|TRBV28|15|TRBD2|TRBJ2-7
CASSSVGLANYEQYF
TGTGCCAGCAGTTCCGTGGGACTAGCAAATTACGAGCAGTACTTC
>.|TRBV10-3|16|.|TRBJ1-6
CAISNQGYPLNSPLHF
TGTGCCATCAGTAATCAGGGTTATCCGCTTAATTCACCCCTCCACTTT
>.|TRBV27|16|.|TRBJ2-3
CASSDREGALTDTQYF
TGTGCCAGCAGTGACCGTGAAGGGGCCCTCACAGATACGCAGTATTTT
>.|TRBV3-1/TRBV3-2|19|TRBD2|TRBJ2-2
CASSPIRTSGTRYTGELFF
TGTGCCAGCAGCCCCATCAGGACTAGCGGAACCCGATACACCGGGGAGCTGTTTTTT
>.|TRBV29-1|15|TRBD2|TRBJ2-1
CSVEVHSGHNNEQFF
TGCAGCGTTGAAGTTCATAGCGGGCACAACAATGAGCAGTTCTTC
>few|TRBV5-1|14|.|TRBJ1-1
CASSLTGWGTEAFF
TGCGCCAGCAGCTTAACAGGGTGGGGCACTGAAGCTTTCTTT
>.|TRBV3-1/TRBV3-2|15|.|TRBJ1-1
CASSQYHSGNTEAFF
TGTGCCAGCAGCCAATATCACTCCGGGAACACTGAAGCTTTCTTT
>.|TRBV5-5|14|TRBD1|TRBJ1-5
CASSLAGGGQPQHF
TGTGCCAGCAGCTTGGCAGGGGGCGGTCAGCCCCAGCATTTT
>.|TRBV11-3|14|.|TRBJ2-3
CASSLGLATDTQYF
TGTGCCAGCAGCTTAGGACTTGCCACAGATACGCAGTATTTT
>.|TRBV30|12|.|TRBJ1-2
CAWSTGWDGYTF
TGTGCCTGGAGCACAGGGTGGGATGGCTACACCTTC
>.|TRBV25-1|14|.|TRBJ2-7
CASSGTGKSYEQYF
TGTGCCAGCAGTGGCACAGGGAAGTCCTACGAGCAGTACTTC